What follows are 30 T cell receptor beta chains derived from one specimen sequenced in a study of T cell changes during pregnancy in multiple sclerosis. The table came from immunoSEQ multiplex PCR; TCRdb's copy has only in-frame clones and leaves some out. The sample yields around 36,000 clones, around 90% seen once. Sequences were derived from CD8+ T cells from peripheral blood mononuclear cells, sampled before pregnancy. The receptors derive from a female donor with multiple sclerosis, enrolled in a pregnancy study.

The genes are TRBV7-9 and TRBJ1-1; D is possibly TRBD1 (6 bases). Trimming left V 3 bases short and J 3 bases short, with 14 bases between. CDR1 SEHNR and CDR2 FQNEAQ come from the germline V gene (reference sequence). This CDR3 has 15 residues. CDR3 sequence (DNA): TGTGCCAGCAGCTTCTTACAGGGTCGCCACACTGAAGCTTTCTTT. The encoded protein is CASSFLQGRHTEAFF.

V usage is TRBV5-6 and J usage is TRBJ2-7; the D gene is possibly TRBD2 (6 bases). CDR3 length: 15 amino acids. Germline values: CDR1 SGHDT, CDR2 YYEEEE. V lost 6 bases, J lost 0 bases, and 16 bases lay in between. In DNA, the CDR3 is TGTGCCAGCATCAGCTGGGGGGACGCCTCCTACGAGCAGTACTTC. This sequence encodes CASISWGDASYEQYF.

The genes are TRBV15 and TRBJ2-5, with TRBD2 as a possible D gene (6 bases). From germline, CDR1 is LNHNV and CDR2 YYDKDF (reference sequence). There are 10 residues in the CDR3. CDR3 loop: CALGGETQYF. The CDR3 DNA is TGTGCACTTGGGGGGGAGACCCAGTACTTC.

The rearrangement uses TRBV6-1 and TRBJ1-1; D unclear. With 3 bases removed from V and 3 bases from J, the gap between germline ends came to 14 bases. CDR1 is MNHNS, CDR2 SASEGT, per germline. The CDR3 runs 15 residues. The CDR3 DNA reads TGTGCCAGCAGTGACAGGCCTTGGATGGACACTGAAGCTTTCTTT. Protein sequence: CASSDRPWMDTEAFF.

This clone appeared a single time. The chain uses TRBV13 and TRBJ2-5; 7 bases map to TRBD2. Trimming took 6 bases from V and 2 from J; bases not matched to a gene: 6. The CDR3 spans 14 residues. CDR1 and CDR2 from the germline V gene are PRHDT and FYEKMQ (reference sequence). The CDR3 loop reads CASSPGRVQETQYF. CDR3 nucleotides: TGTGCCAGCAGTCCTGGGAGGGTACAAGAGACCCAGTACTTC.

The V call is TRBV4-2, the J call TRBJ2-7; a possible D gene is TRBD2 (6 bases). Germline V gene data show CDR1 as LGHNA and CDR2 as YNFKEQ. CDR3 length equals 15 residues. Between the trimmed V and J ends, which lost 2 bases and 2 bases, there was a span of 13 bases. The CDR3 reads CASSQNSGKTYEQYF. In nucleotides, the CDR3 is TGTGCCAGCAGCCAAAATAGCGGAAAAACCTACGAGCAGTACTTC.

The rearrangement joins TRBV9 to TRBJ2-5, with D possibly matching TRBD1 (6 bases). Trimming removed 3 bases from V and 3 bases from J, with 15 bases in between. Germline loops: CDR1 SGDLS, CDR2 YYNGEE. The CDR3 has 15 amino acids. This CDR3 reads CASSERTVKEETQYF. The DNA for the CDR3 is TGTGCCAGCAGCGAGCGGACAGTGAAAGAAGAGACCCAGTACTTC. Filled out from reference TRBV9 and TRBJ2-5, the complete variable domain reads DSGVTQTPKHLITATGQRVTLRCSPRSGDLSVYWYQQSLDQGLQFLIQYYNGEERAKGNILERFSAQQFPDLHSELNLSSLELGDSALYFCASSERTVKEETQYFGPGTRLLVL.

The chain carries TRBV19 and TRBJ1-1, with unresolved D. The CDR3 totals 13 residues. CDR1 and CDR2 from the germline V gene are LNHDA and SQIVND (reference sequence). Trimming took off 5 bases at V and 2 bases at J, with 9 bases between the two ends. The CDR3 reads CASSWHPNTEAFF. The CDR3 nucleotides are TGTGCCAGTAGTTGGCACCCTAACACTGAAGCTTTCTTT. The entire variable domain, with the rest obtained from reference TRBV19 and TRBJ1-1, is as follows: DGGITQSPKYLFRKEGQNVTLSCEQNLNHDAMYWYRQDPGQGLRLIYYSQIVNDFQKGDIAEGYSVSREKKESFPLTVTSAQKNPTAFYLCASSWHPNTEAFFGQGTRLTVV.

The chain joins TRBV27 to TRBJ2-7; perhaps TRBD2 as D (5 bases). The CDR3 length is 14 residues. V was trimmed by 6 bases and J by 3 bases, leaving 15 bases between them. The germline gives CDR1 MNHEY, CDR2 SMNVEV (reference sequence). CDR3 sequence: CASRLPGSNYEQYF. CDR3 nucleotides: TGTGCCAGCAGGCTGCCGGGAAGCAACTACGAGCAGTACTTC.

CDR3 coding DNA: TGCGCCAGCAGCCCAACGGGGGGAGGCACTGAAGCTTTCTTT. As protein: CASSPTGGGTEAFF. The V and J genes are TRBV4-3 and TRBJ1-1; D may be TRBD1 (5 bases). Trimming removed 4 bases at V and 4 bases at J, with 13 bases between. The germline V gene has CDR1 LGHNA and CDR2 YSLEER. CDR3 length: 14 residues.

V and J are TRBV7-9 and TRBJ2-6; D might be TRBD2 (6 bases). Trimming shortened V by 1 base and J by 2 bases, and 12 bases separated the two germline ends. The CDR3 extends over 17 amino acids. Looked up from germline, CDR1 is SEHNR and CDR2 is FQNEAQ (reference sequence). The CDR3 spells CASSLEEGSPGANVLTF. The CDR3 bases are TGTGCCAGCAGCTTAGAGGAGGGATCCCCTGGGGCCAACGTCCTGACTTTC.

The chain uses TRBV30 and TRBJ2-2, with 11 bases identical to TRBD1. CDR1 and CDR2 (germline): GTSNPN, SVGIG (reference sequence). Trimming at V came to 0 bases and at J to 8 bases, leaving 8 bases not matched to a gene. The length of the CDR3 is 16 residues. This CDR3 is CAWSVLGQGARGELFF. The CDR3 DNA is TGTGCCTGGAGTGTACTAGGACAGGGGGCGCGAGGGGAGCTGTTTTTT.

The chain recombines TRBV27 with TRBJ2-7; TRBD2 is a possible D gene (6 bases). The CDR3 covers 15 residues. From germline, CDR1 is MNHEY and CDR2 SMNVEV (reference sequence). V was pared by 2 bases and J by 2 bases, with 13 bases between. CDR3 nucleotide sequence: TGTGCCAGCAGTTTAAACCTAGCGCAGACCTACGAGCAGTACTTC. This gives the protein CASSLNLAQTYEQYF.

The chain has TRBV6-1 and TRBJ2-1; D is undetermined. The CDR3 runs to 13 residues. Germline CDR1 reads MNHNS; CDR2 reads SASEGT. V lost 4 bases to trimming and J lost 1 base, with 5 bases between them. DNA of the CDR3: TGTGCCAGCAGTGGACTTTCCTACAATGAGCAGTTCTTC. Translation gives CASSGLSYNEQFF.

The rearrangement links TRBV2 to TRBJ2-3; 11 positions agree with TRBD2. CDR3 size: 14 residues. After removal of 7 bases from V and 5 bases from J, the junction contained 5 bases not matched to a gene. Germline-derived CDR1 and CDR2 are SNHLY and FYNNEI. The CDR3 loop reads CASTLAGGKDTQYF. In DNA form, the CDR3 reads TGTGCCAGCACGCTAGCGGGAGGAAAAGATACGCAGTATTTT.

The sample holds one count of this clone. This chain joins TRBV5-6 and TRBJ2-5; D remains ambiguous. Germline CDR1 SGHDT, CDR2 YYEEEE. This CDR3 region has 13 residues. V lost 1 base to trimming and J lost 3 bases, with 7 bases between them. DNA of the CDR3: TGTGCCAGCAGCTTGAAGCTAGAAGAGACCCAGTACTTC. It yields the protein CASSLKLEETQYF.

This chain joins TRBV7-9 and TRBJ2-3; D possibly corresponds to TRBD1 (6 bases). Germline V gene lookup returns CDR1 SEHNR and CDR2 FQNEAQ (reference sequence). The CDR3 spans 14 residues. Trimming took 5 bases from V and 2 from J, leaving 11 bases between them. The CDR3: CASSPRTDTDTQYF. CDR3 DNA: TGTGCCAGCAGCCCTAGGACAGACACAGATACGCAGTATTTT. Full variable domain (rest looked up from reference TRBV7-9 and TRBJ2-3): DTGVSQNPRHKITKRGQNVTFRCDPISEHNRLYWYRQTLGQGPEFLTYFQNEAQLEKSRLLSDRFSAERPKGSFSTLEIQRTEQGDSAMYLCASSPRTDTDTQYFGPGTRLTVL.

This clone was seen a few times. This rearrangement joins TRBV5-1 to TRBJ1-1, with 9 bases matching TRBD1. Germline-derived CDR1 and CDR2 are SGHRS and YFSETQ. Germline trimming cut 4 bases from V and 1 base from J; bases unmatched to any gene: 11. The CDR3 has 17 residues. In DNA, the CDR3 is TGCGCCAGCAGCCTCCTCCCCGGGGGACAGGGGAACACTGAAGCTTTCTTT. Translation gives CASSLLPGGQGNTEAFF.

This chain connects TRBV29-1 to TRBJ2-6; D uncertain. The CDR3 is 12 amino acids. V lost 7 bases and J 0 bases, leaving 4 bases between the germline ends. Looked up from germline, CDR1 is SQVTM and CDR2 is ANQGSEA. CDR3 nucleotide sequence: TGCAGCGCCCTCTCTGGGGCCAACGTCCTGACTTTC. This sequence encodes CSALSGANVLTF.

The genes are TRBV30 and TRBJ1-1; 7 bases are shared with TRBD1. CDR1 is GTSNPN, CDR2 SVGIG, per germline (reference sequence). The CDR3 is 13 residues long. The V gene end was trimmed by 3 bases and the J gene end by 3 bases; junction bases not matched to a gene: 4. The CDR3 spells CAWSAGGYTEAFF. The CDR3 DNA sequence: TGTGCCTGGAGCGCAGGGGGGTACACTGAAGCTTTCTTT.

This chain joins TRBV5-4 and TRBJ2-7; possible D gene TRBD2, 6 bases. Trimming took 3 bases from V and 1 from J, leaving 11 bases between them. Germline V CDR1 and CDR2: SGHNT, YYREEE (reference sequence). The CDR3 sequence is 14 residues long. CDR3 DNA: TGTGCCAGCAGCTCGGTAGCGGCTTCCTACGAGCAGTACTTC. The encoded protein is CASSSVAASYEQYF.

The CDR3 is CASSFRPYSYSGANVLTF. The CDR3 DNA reads as TGTGCCAGCAGCTTTCGGCCCTACAGTTACTCTGGGGCCAACGTCCTGACTTTC. The V gene is TRBV7-2, the J gene TRBJ2-6, with D hard to call. The CDR3 totals 18 residues. Per germline, CDR1 SGHTA and CDR2 FQGNSA. The V gene lost 3 bases and the J gene lost 0 bases, with 15 bases spanning the gap.

Written as DNA, the CDR3 is TGTGCCAGCGCACCGACTAGCGTTAACTACAATGAGCAGTTCTTC. Translating gives CASAPTSVNYNEQFF. The chain recombines TRBV27 with TRBJ2-1; 8 nucleotides line up with TRBD2. Germline V gives CDR1 MNHEY, CDR2 SMNVEV (reference sequence). V trimming: 8 bases; J trimming: 3 bases; junction bases outside the gene matches: 9. The CDR3 has 15 amino acids.

The V and J genes are TRBV5-6 and TRBJ1-5; 7 bases fit TRBD1. The CDR3 has 15 amino acids. Per germline, CDR1 SGHDT and CDR2 YYEEEE. The V and J ends lost 4 bases and 3 bases, in that order; junction bases with no gene match: 7. The CDR3 here is CASSQGGGLNQPQHF. In DNA, the CDR3 is TGTGCCAGCAGCCAGGGGGGAGGCCTCAATCAGCCCCAGCATTTT.

The chain employs TRBV28 and TRBJ2-3, with 12 nucleotides matching TRBD2. CDR1 and CDR2 from the germline V gene are MDHEN and SYDVKM. The CDR3 sequence is 16 residues long. V was pared by 2 bases and J by 1 base, with 1 base of the junction left unmatched. The CDR3 loop is CASSLLAGGRTDTQYF. The CDR3 nucleotides are TGTGCCAGCAGTTTACTAGCGGGAGGGCGCACAGATACGCAGTATTTT.

In this sample, this clone turned up a few times. The rearrangement uses TRBV27 and TRBJ1-5, with D possibly matching TRBD1 (6 bases). Germline CDR1 reads MNHEY; CDR2 reads SMNVEV (reference sequence). CDR3 length equals 14 residues. Trimming stripped 8 bases from V and 1 base from J, with 12 bases between. CDR3 nucleotides: TGTGCCAGCGGTATCACAGGGAGCAATCAGCCCCAGCATTTT. Translated, it gives CASGITGSNQPQHF.

J is TRBJ2-1 and V is TRBV4-1, with 8 bases that match TRBD1. The CDR3 loop spans 15 amino acids. The junction had 3 bases not matched to a gene; V was cut back by 5 bases and J by 0 bases. The germline gives CDR1 MGHRA, CDR2 YSYEKL. CDR3 DNA sequence: TGCGCCAGCAGCTCCGGGACAGGCTCCTACAATGAGCAGTTCTTC. It specifies CASSSGTGSYNEQFF.

V and J are TRBV7-9 and TRBJ2-5; no reliable D call. Germline values: CDR1 SEHNR, CDR2 FQNEAQ (reference sequence). This CDR3 comprises 13 residues. The V end lost 5 bases, the J end lost 5 bases, and 12 bases lay between the germline ends. CDR3 sequence: CASSPPFEETQYF. The CDR3 DNA follows: TGTGCCAGCAGCCCGCCGTTCGAGGAGACCCAGTACTTC. Filled out from reference TRBV7-9 and TRBJ2-5, the complete variable domain reads DTGVSQNPRHKITKRGQNVTFRCDPISEHNRLYWYRQTLGQGPEFLTYFQNEAQLEKSRLLSDRFSAERPKGSFSTLEIQRTEQGDSAMYLCASSPPFEETQYFGPGTRLLVL.

V usage is TRBV29-1 and J usage is TRBJ1-2; 9 bases are a match to TRBD1. Germline CDR1 reads SQVTM; CDR2 reads ANQGSEA. The CDR3 is 15 residues long. Unmatched junction bases numbered 7, after V lost 0 bases and J lost 5 bases. The CDR3 spells CSVEDLGQGIYGYTF. The CDR3 DNA reads TGCAGCGTTGAAGATCTGGGACAGGGAATTTATGGCTACACCTTC.

The gene calls are TRBV4-2 and TRBJ2-6; tentatively, D is TRBD2 (6 bases). The CDR3 contains 16 residues. Trimming stripped 0 bases from V and 3 bases from J, with 9 bases between. CDR1 is LGHNA and CDR2 is YNFKEQ in the germline V gene. CDR3 residues: CASSQDPGDGANVLTF. DNA of the CDR3: TGTGCCAGCAGCCAAGATCCGGGGGATGGGGCCAACGTCCTGACTTTC.